In its sample, the clone carrying this TCR beta chain was seen a few times. Its antigen is unidentified. There are 17 residues in the CDR3. The V gene end was trimmed by 0 bases and the J gene end by 5 bases; junction bases not matched to a gene: 12. Looked up from germline, CDR1 is MGHRA and CDR2 is YSYEKL. This sample was taken from a study of T-cell memory formation after mild COVID-19. Study-level background: Across donors, TCR clusters were largely donor specific. Study results and caveats: Clones shrinking between day 15 and 85 showed a balanced CD4/CD8 split, and those that grew later tilted toward CD4+. Certain responding clones were present in pre-infection memory, suggesting participation of cross-reactive memory.

Employing constant-segment primers, 5'RACE generated TCR alpha and TCR beta cDNA libraries bearing sample barcodes and UMIs. TCRdb ran MiXCR on the 5' RACE reads and lists one entry per CDR3 protein. Seen here are around 470,000 distinct CDR3 sequences, roughly 20% observed once, and the top ten hold 7.5% to 9.5%. V and J are TRBV4-1 and TRBJ2-5; 7 bases are a match to TRBD2. The receptor was isolated from an adult woman who had mild COVID-19 (a few samples of this study predate the infection). Cell type and time point are not known. The sample consisted of PBMCs or a T cell subset sorted from them (not recorded which). This chain's CDR3 is CASSQDPGGGRFETQYF. CDR3 nucleotides: TGCGCCAGCAGCCAAGATCCGGGGGGAGGTCGGTTTGAGACCCAGTACTTC.